What follows describes a single TCR beta chain. Its antigen is not known. This specimen belongs to a study of cytomegalovirus exposure and HLA in healthy donors. General study findings and limits: Follow-up analysis seemed to connect common viral pathogens with several of the most significant clusters identified.

The CDR3 consists of 15 residues. The V gene's germline CDR1 is MNHEY and CDR2 SMNVEV (reference sequence). The ends lost 5 bases at V and 4 bases at J; junction bases unmatched: 4. Use of 60 Vbeta and 13 Jbeta primers characterized the PCR. Profiled with immunoSEQ multiplex PCR; TCRdb holds only in-frame clones, not every one. The sample has 120,000 to 150,000 clones, roughly 66% seen once; the top ten hold approximately 1.8%. This TCR was recovered from a woman between 18 and 29 years old in good health and CMV-seronegative. Sequenced material: PBMCs. The V and J genes are TRBV27 and TRBJ2-5, with 13 bases matching TRBD2. The DNA of the CDR3 is TGTGCCAGCAGTCCGAGGACTAGCGGGAGAGAGACCCAGTACTTC. Amino acid sequence: CASSPRTSGRETQYF.